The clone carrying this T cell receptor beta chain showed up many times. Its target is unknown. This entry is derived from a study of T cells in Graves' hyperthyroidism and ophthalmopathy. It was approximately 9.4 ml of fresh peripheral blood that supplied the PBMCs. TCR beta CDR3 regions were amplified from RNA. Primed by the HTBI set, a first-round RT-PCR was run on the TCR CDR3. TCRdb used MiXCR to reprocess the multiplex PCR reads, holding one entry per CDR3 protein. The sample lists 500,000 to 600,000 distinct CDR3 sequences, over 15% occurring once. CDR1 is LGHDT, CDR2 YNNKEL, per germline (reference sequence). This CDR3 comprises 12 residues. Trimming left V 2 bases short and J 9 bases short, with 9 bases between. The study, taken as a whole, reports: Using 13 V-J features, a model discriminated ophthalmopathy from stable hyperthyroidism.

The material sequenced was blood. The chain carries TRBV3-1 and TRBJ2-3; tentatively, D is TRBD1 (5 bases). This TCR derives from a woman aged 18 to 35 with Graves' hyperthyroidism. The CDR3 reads CASSQTKGTQYF. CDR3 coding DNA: TGTGCCAGCAGCCAAACTAAGGGGACGCAGTATTTT.